The 2 T cell receptor beta chains listed next were all sequenced from one sample in a study of blood T cell repertoires in COVID-19. The method was immunoSEQ multiplex PCR; TCRdb's version includes in-frame clones alone and lacks a portion of them. The table includes about 33,000 clones, about 91% detected once. Sequencing used peripheral blood. These receptors were obtained from a human donor in a cohort sampled during active COVID-19.

The chain uses TRBV4-2 and TRBJ1-2, with TRBD1 identical over 7 bases. Trimming removed 4 bases from V and 5 bases from J; junction bases left unmatched: 4. Looked up from germline, CDR1 is LGHNA and CDR2 is YNFKEQ. The CDR3 loop spans 13 amino acids. CDR3 loop: CASSRDREYGYTF. In nucleotides, the CDR3 is TGTGCCAGCAGCCGTGACAGGGAATATGGCTACACCTTC.

This chain uses TRBV29-1 with TRBJ2-7, with a possible D match to TRBD1 (5 bases). In germline, CDR1 is SQVTM, CDR2 ANQGSEA. This CDR3 contains 13 residues. V lost 0 bases and J 2 bases, leaving 8 bases between the germline ends. CDR3 protein: CSVEDSTAYEQYF. In DNA, the CDR3 is TGCAGCGTTGAAGACTCGACAGCCTACGAGCAGTACTTC.